These 25 T cell receptor beta chains share one sample of origin, sequenced in a study of blood T cell repertoires in COVID-19. Clones were sequenced by immunoSEQ multiplex PCR, and TCRdb holds only the in-frame ones, with some missing. The sample shows 220,000 or so clones, approximately 82% of them seen only once. The sample was peripheral blood. These receptors were taken from a woman older than 75 with acute or convalescent COVID-19.

The chain joins TRBV24-1 to TRBJ2-2; TRBD1 matches at 7 bases. With 4 bases clipped from V and 6 bases from J, the junction kept 4 bases outside the gene matches. Germline V gives CDR1 KGHDR, CDR2 SFDVKD. This CDR3 contains 14 residues. CDR3 nucleotide sequence: TGTGCCACCAGTGAAGGGGGCAGGTCCGGGGAGCTGTTTTTT. This codes for CATSEGGRSGELFF.

This chain's CDR3 is CASSPGRMAEAFF. CDR3 DNA: TGTGCCAGCAGTCCCGGGAGGATGGCTGAAGCTTTCTTT. V gene TRBV6-5 combines with J gene TRBJ1-1; D gene ambiguous. Germline V gene data show CDR1 as MNHEY and CDR2 as SVGAGI. CDR3 length: 13 residues. V dropped 5 bases and J dropped 6 bases, with 13 bases sitting between them.

The rearrangement uses TRBV18 and TRBJ2-7, with no clear D. Germline CDR1 is KGHSH and CDR2 is LQKENI. V lost 2 bases and J 4 bases, leaving 9 bases between the germline ends. The CDR3 sequence is 13 residues long. CDR3 residues: CASSPTSDYEQYF. The CDR3 DNA follows: TGTGCCAGCTCACCAACCAGCGATTACGAGCAGTACTTC.

This chain connects TRBV5-4 to TRBJ1-2; 9 nucleotides line up with TRBD1. V shed 5 bases and J 6 bases; nucleotides not matched to a gene: 11. The CDR3 spans 15 residues. Germline V gene lookup returns CDR1 SGHNT and CDR2 YYREEE (reference sequence). The DNA for the CDR3 is TGTGCCAGCAGTACTCCCGGACAGGGGTTACATGGCTACACCTTC. It translates to CASSTPGQGLHGYTF.

V and J are TRBV19 and TRBJ1-5; 9 nucleotides agree with TRBD1. The germline V gene has CDR1 LNHDA and CDR2 SQIVND (reference sequence). CDR3 length: 16 residues. Trimming took 4 bases from V and 6 from J; bases not matched to a gene: 10. CDR3 DNA: TGTGCCAGTAGTAGCCCACAGGGGGCAAGGGTTCAGCCCCAGCATTTT. This translates into CASSSPQGARVQPQHF.

The chain uses TRBV9 and TRBJ1-1, with 8 bases identical to TRBD1. Germline V gene sequence: CDR1 SGDLS, CDR2 YYNGEE. After removal of 2 bases from V and 7 bases from J, the junction contained 10 bases not matched to a gene. This CDR3 has 15 residues. In nucleotides, the CDR3 is TGTGCCAGCAGCGTGGGGGACTACAGGGGGAGTGAAGCTTTCTTT. It yields the protein CASSVGDYRGSEAFF.

The CDR3 bases are TGTGCCAGCAGTTACGACAGGGTTACCTACTACGAGCAGTACTTC. Residues: CASSYDRVTYYEQYF. This chain links TRBV6-5 with TRBJ2-7; 7 bases are shared with TRBD1. Germline loops: CDR1 MNHEY, CDR2 SVGAGI. Losses at the gene ends were 2 bases for V and 3 bases for J; bases not matched to a gene: 7. This CDR3 has 15 amino acids.

CDR3 residues: CAWSVLRGVYTF. The CDR3 bases are TGTGCCTGGAGTGTGCTCAGGGGAGTCTACACCTTC. The genes are TRBV30 and TRBJ1-2; D is possibly TRBD1 (6 bases). V was shortened by 0 bases and J by 10 bases, with 12 bases between the two germline ends. Germline CDR1 reads GTSNPN; CDR2 reads SVGIG (reference sequence). CDR3 length: 12 amino acids.

This sequence joins TRBV4-3 and TRBJ1-2; no reliable D call. Germline lookup yields CDR1 LGHNA and CDR2 YSLEER. CDR3 length equals 14 residues. V was clipped by 0 bases and J by 4 bases, with 9 bases between them. The CDR3 nucleotides read TGCGCCAGCAGCCAAGATCTTTCCGTCTATGGCTACACCTTC. Amino acids: CASSQDLSVYGYTF.

Concerning this clone: The same CDR3 can be traced to other DNA sequences in this sample. This chain links TRBV5-1 with TRBJ2-1; TRBD1 aligns across 12 bases. The germline CDR1 and CDR2 sequences are SGHRS and YFSETQ. CDR3 length: 16 amino acids. The V and J ends lost 0 bases and 7 bases, in that order; junction bases with no gene match: 5. DNA for the CDR3: TGCGCCAGCAGCTTGGCCGGGACAGGGGGCTATAATGAGCAGTTCTTC. Amino acid sequence: CASSLAGTGGYNEQFF.

This chain links TRBV19 with TRBJ1-2, with a possible D match to TRBD1 (6 bases). Between the trimmed V and J ends, which lost 5 bases and 7 bases, there was a span of 23 bases. The CDR3 is made up of 16 amino acids. The germline CDR1 and CDR2 sequences are LNHDA and SQIVND (reference sequence). CDR3 region: CASSPGLGRRGSGYTF. In DNA form, the CDR3 reads TGTGCCAGTAGTCCGGGTTTGGGCCGCAGGGGCTCTGGCTACACCTTC.

J is TRBJ2-3 and V is TRBV5-1; the match to TRBD1 covers 9 bases. Looked up from germline, CDR1 is SGHRS and CDR2 is YFSETQ. This CDR3 comprises 14 residues. V dropped 2 bases and J dropped 5; count of bases not matched to a gene: 3. The CDR3 loop reads CASSLQGAVDTQYF. The CDR3 region has the DNA TGCGCCAGCAGCTTACAGGGGGCTGTAGATACGCAGTATTTT.

This clone was observed a few times. The V gene is TRBV18, the J gene TRBJ1-2; D unclear. CDR1 and CDR2 from the germline V gene are KGHSH and LQKENI. V was cut by 2 bases and J by 6 bases, with 10 bases left in between. The CDR3 is made up of 13 amino acids. The CDR3 here is CASSPTPADGYTF. The CDR3, as DNA: TGTGCCAGCTCACCAACACCGGCGGATGGCTACACCTTC.

The chain joins TRBV7-2 to TRBJ1-4, with D unclear. Germline V gives CDR1 SGHTA, CDR2 FQGNSA. The CDR3 has 14 amino acids. V shed 7 bases and J shed 0 bases, with 9 bases lying between them. CDR3 sequence: CASTLSATNEKLFF. CDR3 coding DNA: TGTGCCAGCACCCTCAGTGCAACTAATGAAAAACTGTTTTTT.

J is TRBJ1-4 and V is TRBV15; TRBD1 agrees at 10 bases. J was trimmed by 7 bases and V by 6 bases; bases with no gene match: 5. The germline V gene encodes CDR1 LNHNV and CDR2 YYDKDF (reference sequence). The CDR3 loop spans 14 amino acids. The CDR3 sequence: CATSQGQGSEKLFF. The CDR3 DNA sequence: TGTGCCACCAGTCAGGGACAGGGGTCTGAAAAACTGTTTTTT.

This chain connects TRBV5-1 to TRBJ1-2; D perhaps matches TRBD1 (5 bases). Germline values: CDR1 SGHRS, CDR2 YFSETQ. CDR3 length equals 14 residues. Trimming took 2 bases from V and 7 from J, leaving 15 bases between them. CDR3 sequence (DNA): TGCGCCAGCAGCTTTGGACCTGGCCAGGGTGGCTACACCTTC. Translated: CASSFGPGQGGYTF.

J is TRBJ2-1 and V is TRBV7-2, with 9 bases that match TRBD2. Germline V gene data show CDR1 as SGHTA and CDR2 as FQGNSA. This CDR3 is 17 amino acids long. J gave up 9 bases and V 5 bases, and 17 bases lay outside the gene matches. CDR3 nucleotides: TGTGCCAGCAGCAGCGGTGCGGCCCTAGCGGGGCTGGTTGAGCAGTTCTTC. This gives the protein CASSSGAALAGLVEQFF.

A word on this clone: Other DNA sequences in the same sample also yield this CDR3. The J gene is TRBJ1-3, the V gene TRBV5-4, with D uncertain. The CDR3 has 15 amino acids. Germline lookup yields CDR1 SGHNT and CDR2 YYREEE (reference sequence). The ends were cut back, 0 bases at V and 0 bases at J, with 7 bases in the middle. For the CDR3, the DNA is TGTGCCAGCAGCTTGGGCTCAGGCTCTGGAAACACCATATATTTT. Amino acid sequence: CASSLGSGSGNTIYF.

A single count supports this clone. V usage is TRBV5-4 and J usage is TRBJ2-3; 7 nucleotides align to TRBD2. Germline CDR1 is SGHNT and CDR2 is YYREEE (reference sequence). The length of the CDR3 is 16 residues. J was trimmed by 3 bases and V by 4 bases; bases with no gene match: 11. Here the CDR3 reads CASSPSGGSGTDTQYF. CDR3 nucleotides: TGTGCCAGCAGCCCCTCGGGGGGTAGCGGGACAGATACGCAGTATTTT.

Only a few counts were recorded for this clone. The genes are TRBV19 and TRBJ2-3; 10 bases agree with TRBD2. The CDR3 loop spans 16 amino acids. CDR1 and CDR2 (germline): LNHDA, SQIVND (reference sequence). Losses at the gene ends were 3 bases for V and 5 bases for J; bases not matched to a gene: 8. CDR3 sequence: CASSMVASGSQDTQYF. The CDR3 DNA follows: TGTGCCAGTAGTATGGTTGCTAGCGGGAGCCAAGATACGCAGTATTTT. The complete variable domain, with remaining parts taken from reference TRBV19 and TRBJ2-3, reads DGGITQSPKYLFRKEGQNVTLSCEQNLNHDAMYWYRQDPGQGLRLIYYSQIVNDFQKGDIAEGYSVSREKKESFPLTVTSAQKNPTAFYLCASSMVASGSQDTQYFGPGTRLTVL.

The CDR3 DNA reads TGTGCCAGCACCCCCGGCGGGGGGGGGACTGAAGCTTTCTTT. Its translation: CASTPGGGGTEAFF. The chain has TRBV7-8 and TRBJ1-1; D possibly corresponds to TRBD1 (5 bases). Between the trimmed V and J ends, which lost 7 bases and 5 bases, there was a span of 17 bases. This CDR3 has 14 amino acids. Germline V gene sequence: CDR1 SGHVS, CDR2 FQNEAQ.

This clone was detected once. Other nucleotide sequences in the sample specify the same CDR3. This chain uses TRBV5-8 with TRBJ1-1, with D maybe TRBD1 (6 bases). The V gene's germline CDR1 is SGHTS and CDR2 YDEGEE. The V end lost 0 bases, the J end lost 0 bases, and 6 bases lay between the germline ends. The CDR3 extends over 14 amino acids. This chain's CDR3 is CASSLGQVNTEAFF. The CDR3 DNA is TGTGCCAGCAGCTTGGGACAGGTGAACACTGAAGCTTTCTTT.

The chain has TRBV2 and TRBJ1-5, with 7 bases fitting TRBD1. Trimming at V came to 4 bases and at J to 1 base, leaving 1 base not matched to a gene. Germline loops: CDR1 SNHLY, CDR2 FYNNEI. The CDR3 spans 14 residues. The CDR3 nucleotides read TGTGCCAGCAGTGCAGGGGGGAGCAATCAGCCCCAGCATTTT. It is translated as CASSAGGSNQPQHF.

CDR3 nucleotides: TGCGCCAGCAGCTTGGTTCCCCAGGGGGCGTCTAACTATGGCTACACCTTC. Protein product: CASSLVPQGASNYGYTF. The chain has TRBV5-1 and TRBJ1-2; 8 bases fit TRBD1. The V gene end was trimmed by 0 bases and the J gene end by 0 bases; junction bases not matched to a gene: 7. This CDR3 is built from 17 residues. Germline CDR1 SGHRS, CDR2 YFSETQ.

This rearrangement joins TRBV28 to TRBJ1-1; the match to TRBD1 covers 8 bases. The trim removed 7 bases at V and 7 bases at J, leaving 8 bases unmatched. The CDR3 is made up of 13 amino acids. The germline V gene encodes CDR1 MDHEN and CDR2 SYDVKM. CDR3 in amino acids: CASTLPGTGEAFF. The DNA of the CDR3 is TGTGCCAGCACTCTGCCGGGGACAGGTGAAGCTTTCTTT. The full variable domain, with the rest looked up from reference TRBV28 and TRBJ1-1, is DVKVTQSSRYLVKRTGEKVFLECVQDMDHENMFWYRQDPGLGLRLIYFSYDVKMKEKGDIPEGYSVSREKKERFSLILESASTNQTSMYLCASTLPGTGEAFFGQGTRLTVV.